This T cell receptor (beta chain) is from a study of cytomegalovirus exposure and HLA in healthy donors (dated by TCRdb to the late 2010s). In terms of the full investigation: A later analysis indicated that the roughly 120 validation repertoires were generated on the platform also employed for the 700 or so repertoires of the first cohort. Along with the approximately 620-subject first cohort, a separate validation cohort of over a hundred different subjects was used. To predict cytomegalovirus infection status, the study combined high-throughput TCR immunosequencing, statistical association of individual TCRs with disease status, and machine learning. The aim of the study was to test whether cataloging public T cell receptors could identify signatures of past pathogen exposure.

Results and caveats for the whole study, not just this receptor: Most TCR sequences were observed very rarely across donors, whereas some public TCRs were present in many individuals. All 120 or so repertoires were used to score co-occurrence in the validation cohort in a later analysis, because that analysis had no HLA typing for the cohort. In the study, approximately 160 TCR beta chains were listed as associated with cytomegalovirus. In both the original and validation cohorts, the classifier was reported to diagnose cytomegalovirus status with high specificity and sensitivity. The authors suggested that the approach could potentially be extended to other disease states and immunological phenotypes. Subsequent analysis determined that TCRs grouped into clusters in the first cohort also showed a tendency toward co-occurrence across the 130 or so validation repertoires, and 85% to 95% of cluster scores exceeded 0. In vitro tests confirmed that a few of the cytomegalovirus-associated TCR beta chains recognize cytomegalovirus antigens.

CDR1 and CDR2 are read off the germline V gene as SNHLY and FYNNEI. V and J are trimmed by 1 base and 3 bases, and the gene matches miss 5 bases of the junction. Including cysteine and phenylalanine, the CDR3 has 16 amino acids. CDR3 DNA only is kept here, 48 bases in frame from base 1. Library construction relied on the immunoSEQ multiplex PCR assay. Per the original workflow: A statistical classification framework was built for diagnosing cytomegalovirus status from the catalog of TCR beta chain sequences. TCRdb holds this immuneACCESS table with in-frame rearrangements only. Some clones are missing; in checked studies, unresolved V genes explain under half, and the rest has no known cause. V and J calls and clone size are those listed in that table; D and trimming were worked out from the DNA. The sample includes around 50,000 clones, with approximately 95% observed a single time. Clones ranked in the top ten supply approximately 7.8% of the sample.

Separate from the approximately 670-subject first cohort, the validation cohort of about 110 subjects was the group to which the donors belonged. This clone was picked up one time. There is no known antigen for this receptor. Nothing much larger sits one base from this clone, and base qualities are not available. The chain is made from TRBV2 and TRBJ2-7, and 11 junction bases match TRBD2. This clonotype was sampled from a woman in her late teens or twenties in good health and CMV-seropositive. Sequenced material: PBMCs. CDR3 region: CASSEGTSGGYYEQYF. In nucleotide form, the sequence is TGTGCCAGCAGTGAAGGAACTAGCGGGGGTTACTACGAGCAGTACTTC.